The present T cell receptor beta chain was sequenced within a study of identical twins. Study observations and caveats: Weaker excess sharing between twins was seen in beta out-of-frame sequences. Out-of-frame alpha sequences shared between twins exhibited an excess of low generation probability. Interpretation of the results relied on cross-sectional statistical analysis and not on following the same donors.

One entry per CDR3 protein, called by TCRdb with MiXCR from the 5' RACE reads. Of 210,000 or so distinct CDR3 sequences in the sample, 6.5% to 8.5% were seen once. V was cut by 6 bases and J by 5 bases, with 14 bases left in between. Germline CDR1 is MNHEY and CDR2 is SMNVEV (reference sequence). The CDR3 totals 14 residues. Regarding this clonotype: The antigen is not known.

The sample also formed part of further work on yellow fever vaccine responses in identical twins.

This receptor was obtained from a woman aged 18-29 years in good health. The genes are TRBV27 and TRBJ2-1; TRBD2 is a possible D gene (7 bases). Material for sequencing was memory (CD45RO+) T cells sorted from blood. CDR3 bases: TGTGCCAGCAGAGGGGGGGGATATGACAATGAGCAGTTCTTC. Protein product: CASRGGGYDNEQFF.